The rows below give T cell receptor beta chains drawn from one sample of a study of CD8 T cells in ankylosing spondylitis. Using its own MiXCR run on the 5' RACE reads, TCRdb lists one record per CDR3 protein. This table holds about 160,000 distinct CDR3 sequences, 15% to 20% found once. Material for sequencing was blood, either unsorted or a sorted T cell fraction (not recorded which). The receptors were sampled from a male donor with ankylosing spondylitis or in good health (not recorded which). The CDR3 runs from the conserved cysteine through the conserved F or W. A D gene is named only where the DNA matches it firmly. Clone size is given for some rows only: seen once, a few or many times, or a class if the clone is expanded.

J: TRBJ2-1; length: 18; size: few; D: TRBD2; V: TRBV3-1; CDR3: CASSQEFSLTSGNNEQFF; DNA: TGTGCCAGCAGCCAAGAATTTTCTCTGACTAGCGGTAACAATGAGCAGTTCTTC
J: TRBJ2-7; length: 17; size: few; D: TRBD2; V: TRBV25-1; CDR3: CASSGPQTSGVTYEQYF; DNA: TGTGCCAGCAGTGGCCCCCAGACTAGCGGTGTTACCTACGAGCAGTACTTC
J: TRBJ1-2; length: 13; size: many; D: -; V: TRBV7-3; CDR3: CASSLGPLGGYTF; DNA: TGTGCCAGCAGCTTAGGCCCACTAGGAGGCTACACCTTC
J: TRBJ2-7; length: 16; size: many; D: -; V: TRBV20-1; CDR3: CSARDRMGKSSYEQYF; DNA: TGCAGTGCTAGAGATCGGATGGGGAAGAGCTCCTACGAGCAGTACTTC
J: TRBJ1-4; length: 14; size: -; D: -; V: TRBV7-9; CDR3: CASSPGALGEKLFF; DNA: TGTGCCAGCAGCCCCGGCGCCCTAGGGGAAAAACTGTTTTTT
J: TRBJ2-3; length: 11; size: few; D: -; V: TRBV6-5; CDR3: CASSWLDTQYF; DNA: TGTGCCAGCAGTTGGCTAGATACGCAGTATTTT
J: TRBJ2-5; length: 17; size: few; D: -; V: TRBV27; CDR3: CASSLNPPGLYGETQYF; DNA: TGTGCCAGCAGTTTAAATCCCCCCGGGCTATACGGGGAGACCCAGTACTTC
J: TRBJ2-5; length: 15; size: -; D: TRBD2; V: TRBV7-2; CDR3: CASSPSGSRAETQYF; DNA: TGTGCCAGCAGTCCTAGCGGGAGTAGAGCGGAGACCCAGTACTTC
J: TRBJ1-1; length: 14; size: -; D: TRBD1; V: TRBV3-1; CDR3: CASSRIGTGGDAFF; DNA: TGTGCCAGCAGCCGAATTGGGACAGGGGGCGACGCTTTCTTT
J: TRBJ1-5; length: 13; size: many; D: -; V: TRBV12-3/TRBV12-4; CDR3: CASSSLLNQPQHF; DNA: TGTGCCAGCAGCTCCCTACTTAATCAGCCCCAGCATTTT
J: TRBJ1-1; length: 15; size: -; D: -; V: TRBV21-1; CDR3: CASSKRAGGRTEAFF; DNA: TGTGCCAGCAGCAAACGCGCAGGGGGCAGGACTGAAGCTTTCTTT
J: TRBJ2-7; length: 14; size: -; D: -; V: TRBV20-1; CDR3: CSAQSGRRSYEQYF; DNA: TGCAGTGCCCAATCAGGACGAAGGTCCTACGAGCAGTACTTC
J: TRBJ1-2; length: 14; size: -; D: -; V: TRBV3-1; CDR3: CVSSQGRVGNGYTF; DNA: TGTGTCAGCAGCCAAGGGAGGGTCGGAAATGGCTACACCTTC
J: TRBJ1-4; length: 11; size: few; D: -; V: TRBV28; CDR3: CASNVREKLFF; DNA: TGTGCCAGCAACGTAAGGGAAAAACTGTTTTTT